These 21 T cell receptor beta chains were sequenced from one sample in a study of patients and donors after allogeneic stem cell transplantation. TCRdb itself ran the RT-PCR reads through MiXCR, one entry per CDR3 protein. In the table there are approximately 210,000 distinct CDR3 sequences, around two fifths of which are singletons. Sample: blood, either unsorted or a sorted T cell fraction (not recorded which). The receptors derive from a human donor who was either an allogeneic HSCT recipient or a stem cell or donor lymphocyte infusion donor (not recorded which). It is not recorded whose cells these are; they may come from a transplant donor.

The table lists this clonotype with a few counts. CDR3: CASSFREHTEAFF. CDR3 nucleotide sequence: TGTGCCAGCAGTTTCCGAGAGCACACTGAAGCTTTCTTT. The genes are TRBV12-3 or TRBV12-4 and TRBJ1-1; unclear D gene. Trimming removed 3 bases at V and 3 bases at J, with 8 bases between. This CDR3 is built from 13 residues.

Points on this clonotype: Sequence at one end of the junction differs from germline and may be a read error. The chain recombines TRBV12-3 or TRBV12-4 with TRBJ1-6; tentatively, D is TRBD1 (5 bases). This CDR3 contains 18 residues. The CDR3 coding sequence is TGTGCCAGCAGTTGGTTCTCATCAGGGTGGTCCTCTAATTCACCCCTCCACTTT. Its translation is CASSWFSSGWSSNSPLHF.

The gene calls are TRBV7-9 and TRBJ1-2, with 10 positions matching TRBD1. Trimming removed 5 bases from V and 2 bases from J; junction bases left unmatched: 14. Germline CDR1 SEHNR, CDR2 FQNEAQ (reference sequence). This CDR3 is 18 amino acids long. CDR3 bases: TGTGCCAGCAGCCCACCAGCCTCTCGGGACAGGGGAAACTATGGCTACACCTTC. Translated: CASSPPASRDRGNYGYTF.

A few counts support this clonotype. The chain combines TRBV15 with TRBJ2-1; 10 nucleotides line up with TRBD1. The germline V gene has CDR1 LNHNV and CDR2 YYDKDF (reference sequence). The length of the CDR3 is 16 residues. J gave up 6 bases and V 2 bases, and 7 bases lay outside the gene matches. CDR3 region: CATSRTGTGVVNEQFF. The DNA of the CDR3 is TGTGCCACCAGCAGAACTGGGACAGGGGTGGTCAATGAGCAGTTCTTC. Based on the CDR3 plus reference TRBV15 and TRBJ2-1, the full variable domain is DAMVIQNPRYQVTQFGKPVTLSCSQTLNHNVMYWYQQKSSQAPKLLFHYYDKDFNNEADTPDNFQSRRPNTSFCFLDIRSPGLGDTAMYLCATSRTGTGVVNEQFFGPGTRLTVL.

This clonotype was seen only a few times. This chain uses TRBV4-1 with TRBJ1-1, with D perhaps matching TRBD1 (5 bases). V was pared by 4 bases and J by 3 bases, with 15 bases between. This CDR3 is built from 15 residues. The germline CDR1 and CDR2 sequences are MGHRA and YSYEKL. CDR3 nucleotides: TGCGCCAGCAGCCTCCTGGGGGGGGTCGACACTGAAGCTTTCTTT. This translates into CASSLLGGVDTEAFF.

The J gene is TRBJ2-1, the V gene TRBV27, with no clear D. V shed 5 bases and J shed 2 bases, with 10 bases lying between them. This CDR3 is 14 amino acids long. CDR1 and CDR2 (germline): MNHEY, SMNVEV (reference sequence). The CDR3, as DNA: TGTGCCAGCAGTCCCCACAAGCCCTACAATGAGCAGTTCTTC. Translation: CASSPHKPYNEQFF.

In this sample, this clonotype turned up a few times. The chain uses TRBV6-2 or TRBV6-3 and TRBJ1-2, with D maybe TRBD1 (5 bases). Per germline, CDR1 MNHEY and CDR2 SVGEGT. The ends were cut back, 7 bases at V and 2 bases at J, with 20 bases in the middle. The length of the CDR3 is 16 residues. The CDR3 DNA reads TGTGCCAGCACCCACCGTGGGGCAGGGCAGAACTATGGCTACACCTTC. Amino acids: CASTHRGAGQNYGYTF.

The V and J genes are TRBV28 and TRBJ1-1; D call uncertain. This CDR3 is built from 15 residues. The germline gives CDR1 MDHEN, CDR2 SYDVKM. Trimming took 4 bases from V and 6 from J, leaving 18 bases between them. For the CDR3, the DNA is TGTGCCAGCAGTTACATTAACCTACTTAGCCCTGAAGCTTTCTTT. This gives the protein CASSYINLLSPEAFF.

As DNA, the CDR3 is TGTGCCAGCAGTAACCACGGGACCTCGGGGTTGACTGAAGCTTTCTTT. It is translated as CASSNHGTSGLTEAFF. The rearrangement joins TRBV6-6 to TRBJ1-1; D might be TRBD1 (5 bases). The V gene's germline CDR1 is MNHNY and CDR2 SVGAGI (reference sequence). The CDR3 is made up of 16 amino acids. V lost 5 bases and J 5 bases, leaving 21 bases between the germline ends.

A few counts support this clonotype. The rearrangement links TRBV7-9 to TRBJ1-4; D remains ambiguous. CDR1 is SEHNR, CDR2 FQNEAQ, per germline (reference sequence). The CDR3 spans 14 residues. Between the trimmed V and J ends, which lost 5 bases and 4 bases, there was a span of 11 bases. CDR3 nucleotides: TGTGCCAGCAGCCGTCAGGTCTATAATGAAAAACTGTTTTTT. This codes for CASSRQVYNEKLFF.

This chain joins TRBV6-6 and TRBJ2-2; possibly TRBD2 for D (6 bases). V gave up 6 bases and J gave up 4 bases, with 12 bases separating them. The germline CDR1 and CDR2 sequences are MNHNY and SVGAGI (reference sequence). The CDR3 contains 14 residues. CDR3 coding DNA: TGTGCCAGCAGGCCAACTAGCAGCACCGGGGAGCTGTTTTTT. It encodes CASRPTSSTGELFF.

V usage is TRBV27 and J usage is TRBJ1-1, with a possible D match to TRBD1 (5 bases). Germline V CDR1 and CDR2: MNHEY, SMNVEV (reference sequence). V lost 5 bases and J 1 base, leaving 11 bases between the germline ends. The CDR3 length is 14 residues. For the CDR3, the DNA is TGTGCCAGCAGTAGGCAGGGTTCGAACACTGAAGCTTTCTTT. Its protein is CASSRQGSNTEAFF.

The rearrangement joins TRBV3-1 to TRBJ2-2, with D possibly being TRBD2 (5 bases). The CDR3 is 17 residues long. The germline CDR1 and CDR2 sequences are LGHDT and YNNKEL (reference sequence). Trimming removed 0 bases at V and 4 bases at J, with 15 bases between. The CDR3 DNA sequence: TGTGCCAGCAGCCAAGAAAGGGCGGGTAGTGTCACCGGGGAGCTGTTTTTT. Translation: CASSQERAGSVTGELFF. The full variable domain, rest sourced from reference TRBV3-1 and TRBJ2-2, is DTAVSQTPKYLVTQMGNDKSIKCEQNLGHDTMYWYKQDSKKFLKIMFSYNNKELIINETVPNRFSPKSPDKAHLNLHINSLELGDSAVYFCASSQERAGSVTGELFFGEGSRLTVL.

The rearrangement uses TRBV25-1 and TRBJ2-1, with 11 bases aligning to TRBD2. The CDR3 length is 12 residues. Per the germline V gene, CDR1 is MGHDK and CDR2 is SYGVNS. After removal of 9 bases from V and 9 bases from J, the junction contained 4 bases not matched to a gene. The CDR3 is CASSGRASEQFF. The DNA for the CDR3 is TGTGCCAGTAGCGGGAGGGCTAGTGAGCAGTTCTTC.

The chain carries TRBV27 and TRBJ2-7; the D gene is possibly TRBD2 (6 bases). Germline assignment: CDR1 MNHEY and CDR2 SMNVEV (reference sequence). CDR3 length: 16 residues. V dropped 5 bases and J dropped 0 bases, with 17 bases sitting between them. This chain's CDR3 is CASSLSIADYSYEQYF. The CDR3 coding sequence is TGTGCCAGCAGTCTCTCCATAGCGGATTACTCCTACGAGCAGTACTTC.

This clonotype showed up just a few times. This chain joins TRBV20-1 and TRBJ2-7, with D maybe TRBD1 (5 bases). This CDR3 comprises 15 residues. Trimming pared 6 bases from V and 0 bases from J, leaving 18 bases between. Germline V gene sequence: CDR1 DFQATT, CDR2 SNEGSKA (reference sequence). CDR3 sequence reads: CSAKDNPGLSYEQYF. CDR3 nucleotides: TGCAGTGCAAAGGACAACCCGGGCCTCTCCTACGAGCAGTACTTC.

The V gene is TRBV20-1, the J gene TRBJ1-1; maybe TRBD1 (5 bases). Germline V gives CDR1 DFQATT, CDR2 SNEGSKA (reference sequence). The V gene lost 5 bases and the J gene lost 5 bases, with 12 bases spanning the gap. This CDR3 spans 12 amino acids. As DNA, the CDR3 is TGCAGTGCTCAACCAGGGAGTACTGAAGCTTTCTTT. It specifies CSAQPGSTEAFF.

Only a few counts were recorded for this clonotype. The chain links TRBV28 to TRBJ1-2, with D unclear. The V gene's germline CDR1 is MDHEN and CDR2 SYDVKM. This CDR3 spans 17 amino acids. V dropped 4 bases and J dropped 8 bases, with 26 bases sitting between them. The CDR3 protein is CASSYRLRHFSASGYTF. The CDR3 DNA is TGTGCCAGCAGTTACCGTTTAAGGCATTTTTCAGCGAGCGGCTACACCTTC.

This sequence joins TRBV6-5 and TRBJ2-3; tentatively, D is TRBD1 (5 bases). The CDR3 covers 14 residues. Germline loops: CDR1 MNHEY, CDR2 SVGAGI. Trimming left V 4 bases short and J 2 bases short, with 10 bases between. The CDR3 is CASSFDSYTDTQYF. CDR3 bases: TGTGCCAGCAGTTTTGACAGTTACACAGATACGCAGTATTTT.

This clonotype was found a few times. V gene TRBV19 combines with J gene TRBJ1-1; D gene unclear. CDR3 size: 13 residues. Germline CDR1 LNHDA, CDR2 SQIVND (reference sequence). V lost 3 bases and J 1 base, leaving 6 bases between the germline ends. The CDR3 bases are TGTGCCAGTAGTATGAGGGCGAACACTGAAGCTTTCTTT. Translating gives CASSMRANTEAFF.

This chain connects TRBV12-3 or TRBV12-4 to TRBJ1-4; 7 bases map to TRBD1. The junction had 9 bases not matched to a gene; V was cut back by 6 bases and J by 5 bases. This CDR3 has 15 residues. The CDR3 region is CASSEGGRLNEKLFF. CDR3 nucleotide sequence: TGTGCCAGCAGCGAAGGGGGCAGGTTAAATGAAAAACTGTTTTTT.